Given below is one T cell receptor (beta chain) in context. Its matching antigen is unknown. V lost 6 bases to trimming and J lost 0 bases, with 8 bases between them. The length of the CDR3 is 14 residues. Germline-derived CDR1 and CDR2 are SNHLY and FYNNEI. These data are taken from a study of OX40 agonist ivuxolimab in advanced cancers. Study information: Prior checkpoint blockade (anti-PD-1, anti-PD-L1 or anti-CTLA-4) was permitted; 40% had it.

Assay: immunoSEQ multiplex PCR; the TCRdb copy retains only in-frame clones and omits some. The table lists over 50,000 clones, more than 85% of them singletons. Study results and limitations: No antigen was identified for the clonally expanded peripheral T cells.

The starting material was CD4+ or CD8+ T cells sorted from blood, obtained in a trial of the OX40 agonist ivuxolimab. The clonotype originates from an adult with an advanced solid tumor such as melanoma, head and neck, liver or kidney cancer. The gene calls are TRBV2 and TRBJ1-4; tentative D call: TRBD1 (5 bases). CDR3 sequence: CASRRTSTNEKLFF. CDR3 nucleotides: TGTGCCAGCAGGAGGACATCAACTAATGAAAAACTGTTTTTT.